This T cell receptor beta chain was recovered during a study of CD4 T cells in relation to SARS-CoV-2 and coronaviruses. Germline V lookup: CDR1 SEHNR, CDR2 FQNEAQ (reference sequence). V was trimmed by 4 bases and J by 3 bases, leaving 15 bases between them. The CDR3 loop spans 15 amino acids. Unexposed donor CD4+ T cells date from about 2010-2018, before the COVID-19 pandemic. CD4+ T cells were isolated from the cells after around 11 days of culture. Cultures received half-medium IL-2 refreshes on days 3 and 7. On this clone itself: What it binds is not known.

This table comes from immunoSEQ multiplex PCR, and its TCRdb copy is limited to in-frame clones, with some not included. The sample lists around 23,000 clones, around 67% occurring once. This chain connects TRBV7-9 to TRBJ1-2; D perhaps matches TRBD1 (5 bases). Sequencing used CD4+ T cells from PBMCs, cultured in vitro. The TCR comes from a human donor in good health. CDR3 DNA sequence: TGTGCCAGCAGCTCCCCGGGACGGGAGCACTATGGCTACACCTTC. Protein: CASSSPGREHYGYTF.